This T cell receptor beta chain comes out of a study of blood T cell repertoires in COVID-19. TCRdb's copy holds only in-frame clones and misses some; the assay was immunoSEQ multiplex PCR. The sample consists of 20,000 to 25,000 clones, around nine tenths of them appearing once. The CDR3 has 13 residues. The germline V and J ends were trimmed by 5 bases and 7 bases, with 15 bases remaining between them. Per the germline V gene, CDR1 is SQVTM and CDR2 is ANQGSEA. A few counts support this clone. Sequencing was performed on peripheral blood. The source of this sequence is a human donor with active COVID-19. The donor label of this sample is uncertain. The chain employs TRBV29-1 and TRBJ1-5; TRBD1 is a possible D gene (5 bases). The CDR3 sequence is CSVPGQAGQPQHF. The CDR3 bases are TGCAGCGTTCCCGGTCAAGCAGGGCAGCCCCAGCATTTT. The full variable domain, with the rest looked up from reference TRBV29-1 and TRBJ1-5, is SAVISQKPSRDICQRGTSLTIQCQVDSQVTMMFWYRQQPGQSLTLIATANQGSEATYESGFVIDKFPISRPNLTFSTLTVSNMSPEDSSIYLCSVPGQAGQPQHFGDGTRLSIL.